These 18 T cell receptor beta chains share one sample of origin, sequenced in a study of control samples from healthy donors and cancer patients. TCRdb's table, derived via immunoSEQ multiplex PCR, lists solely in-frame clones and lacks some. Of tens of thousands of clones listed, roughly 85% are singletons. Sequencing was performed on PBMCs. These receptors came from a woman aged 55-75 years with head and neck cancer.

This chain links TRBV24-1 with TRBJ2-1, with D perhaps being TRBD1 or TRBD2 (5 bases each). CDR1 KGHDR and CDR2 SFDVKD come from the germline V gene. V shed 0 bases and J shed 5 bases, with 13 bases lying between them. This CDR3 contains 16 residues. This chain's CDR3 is CATSDLGGYEDNEQFF. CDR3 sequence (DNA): TGTGCCACCAGTGATTTGGGGGGATATGAAGACAATGAGCAGTTCTTC.

CDR3 in amino acids: CASGLGTSYGYTF. CDR3 bases: TGTGCTAGTGGTTTGGGGACATCCTATGGCTACACCTTC. The V gene is TRBV12-5, the J gene TRBJ1-2; D is possibly TRBD1 (5 bases). This CDR3 is built from 13 residues. Trimming removed 1 base at V and 4 bases at J, with 7 bases between. Germline CDR1 reads LGHNT; CDR2 reads FRNRAP.

The CDR3 DNA sequence: TGCGCCAGCAGCCAAGATCGGGACAGCCTCCATGGCTACACCTTC. Translated, it gives CASSQDRDSLHGYTF. The chain joins TRBV4-3 to TRBJ1-2; 7 bases fit TRBD1. This CDR3 spans 15 amino acids. V lost 0 bases to trimming and J lost 6 bases; unmatched junction nucleotides: 7. CDR1 LGHNA and CDR2 YSLEER come from the germline V gene.

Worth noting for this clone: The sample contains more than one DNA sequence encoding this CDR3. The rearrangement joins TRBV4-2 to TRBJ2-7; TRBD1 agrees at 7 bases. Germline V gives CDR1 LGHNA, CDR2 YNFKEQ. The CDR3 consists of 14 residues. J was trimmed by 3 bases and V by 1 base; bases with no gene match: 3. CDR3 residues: CASSQGQGDYEQYF. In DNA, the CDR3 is TGTGCCAGCAGCCAAGGCCAGGGGGACTACGAGCAGTACTTC.

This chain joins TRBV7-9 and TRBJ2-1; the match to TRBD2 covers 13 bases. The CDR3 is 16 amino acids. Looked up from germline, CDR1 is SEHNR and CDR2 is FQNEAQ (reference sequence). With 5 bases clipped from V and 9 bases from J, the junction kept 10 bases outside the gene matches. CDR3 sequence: CASSPQLAGGHREQFF. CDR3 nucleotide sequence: TGTGCCAGCAGCCCGCAACTAGCGGGGGGGCATCGTGAGCAGTTCTTC. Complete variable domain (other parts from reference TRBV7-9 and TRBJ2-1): DTGVSQNPRHKITKRGQNVTFRCDPISEHNRLYWYRQTLGQGPEFLTYFQNEAQLEKSRLLSDRFSAERPKGSFSTLEIQRTEQGDSAMYLCASSPQLAGGHREQFFGPGTRLTVL.

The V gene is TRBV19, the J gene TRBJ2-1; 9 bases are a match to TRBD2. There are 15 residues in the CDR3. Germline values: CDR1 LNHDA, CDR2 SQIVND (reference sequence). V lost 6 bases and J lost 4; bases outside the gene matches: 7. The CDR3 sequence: CASRDSGRGYNEQFF. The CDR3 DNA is TGTGCCAGTAGGGATAGCGGGAGAGGGTACAATGAGCAGTTCTTC.

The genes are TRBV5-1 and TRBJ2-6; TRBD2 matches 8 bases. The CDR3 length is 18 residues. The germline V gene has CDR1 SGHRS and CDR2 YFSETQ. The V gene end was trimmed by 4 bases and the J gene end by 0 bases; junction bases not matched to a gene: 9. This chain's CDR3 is CASSPRGGGSSGANVLTF. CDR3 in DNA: TGCGCCAGCAGCCCTAGGGGCGGGGGGTCCTCTGGGGCCAACGTCCTGACTTTC.

CDR3 loop: CASSLRDTQYF. CDR3 bases: TGTGCCAGCAGCCTTAGGGATACGCAGTATTTT. J is TRBJ2-3 and V is TRBV11-3; D is unclear. This CDR3 comprises 11 residues. CDR1 and CDR2 from the germline V gene are SGHNT and YENEEA. Trimming stripped 5 bases from V and 6 bases from J, with 6 bases between.

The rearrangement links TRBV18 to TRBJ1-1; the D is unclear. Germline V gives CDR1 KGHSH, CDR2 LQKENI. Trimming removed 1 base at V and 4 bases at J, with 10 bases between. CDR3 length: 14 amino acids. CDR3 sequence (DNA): TGTGCCAGCTCACCACGGGGTGTGGGCACTGAAGCTTTCTTT. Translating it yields CASSPRGVGTEAFF.

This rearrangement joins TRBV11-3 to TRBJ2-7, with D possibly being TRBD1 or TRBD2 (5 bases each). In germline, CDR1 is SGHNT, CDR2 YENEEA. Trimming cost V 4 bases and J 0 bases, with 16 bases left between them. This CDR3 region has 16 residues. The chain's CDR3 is CASSSPGQPLSYEQYF. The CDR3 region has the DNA TGTGCCAGCAGCTCTCCGGGGCAGCCCCTCTCCTACGAGCAGTACTTC.

The CDR3 loop is CATSRALWDEQYF. The CDR3 DNA sequence: TGTGCCACCAGCAGGGCCCTGTGGGACGAGCAGTACTTC. The genes are TRBV15 and TRBJ2-7; no definite D call. The germline V gene encodes CDR1 LNHNV and CDR2 YYDKDF (reference sequence). The germline V and J ends were trimmed by 3 bases and 5 bases, with 11 bases remaining between them. CDR3 length equals 13 residues.

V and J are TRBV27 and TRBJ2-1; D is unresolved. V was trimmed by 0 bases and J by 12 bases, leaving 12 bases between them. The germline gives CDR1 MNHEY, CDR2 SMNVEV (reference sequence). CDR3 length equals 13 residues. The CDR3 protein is CASSLSRNDRQFF. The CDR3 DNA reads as TGTGCCAGCAGTTTATCCCGGAATGATCGGCAGTTCTTC.

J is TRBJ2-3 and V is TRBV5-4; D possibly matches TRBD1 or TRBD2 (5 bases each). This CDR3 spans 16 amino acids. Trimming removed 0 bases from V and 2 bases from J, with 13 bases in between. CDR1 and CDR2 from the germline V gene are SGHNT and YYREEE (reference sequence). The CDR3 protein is CASSLAFGTPTDTQYF. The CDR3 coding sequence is TGTGCCAGCAGCTTGGCGTTTGGGACCCCCACAGATACGCAGTATTTT.

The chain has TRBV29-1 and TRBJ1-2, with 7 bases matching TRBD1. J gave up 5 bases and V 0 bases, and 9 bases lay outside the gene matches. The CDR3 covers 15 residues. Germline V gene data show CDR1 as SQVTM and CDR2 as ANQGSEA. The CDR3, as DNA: TGCAGCGTTGAAGAAAGGGACAGAGGGAATTATGGCTACACCTTC. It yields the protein CSVEERDRGNYGYTF.

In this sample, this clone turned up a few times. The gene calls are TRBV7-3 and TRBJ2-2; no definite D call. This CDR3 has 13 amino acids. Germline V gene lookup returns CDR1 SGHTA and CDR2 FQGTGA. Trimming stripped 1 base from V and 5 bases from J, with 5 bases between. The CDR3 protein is CASSLMPTGELFF. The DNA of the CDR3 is TGTGCCAGCAGCTTAATGCCTACCGGGGAGCTGTTTTTT.

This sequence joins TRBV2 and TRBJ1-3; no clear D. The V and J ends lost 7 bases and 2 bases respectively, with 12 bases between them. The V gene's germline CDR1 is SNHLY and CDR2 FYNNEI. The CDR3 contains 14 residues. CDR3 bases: TGTGCCAGCAAGGAGAACTCTGCTGGAAACACCATATATTTT. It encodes CASKENSAGNTIYF.

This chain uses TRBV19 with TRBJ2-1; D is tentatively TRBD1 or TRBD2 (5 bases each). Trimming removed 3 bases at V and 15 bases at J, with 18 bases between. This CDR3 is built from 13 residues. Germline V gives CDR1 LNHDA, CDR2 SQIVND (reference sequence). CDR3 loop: CASSMGPRDESFF. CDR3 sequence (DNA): TGTGCCAGTAGTATGGGACCCCGGGACGAATCGTTCTTC. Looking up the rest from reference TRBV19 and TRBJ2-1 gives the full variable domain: DGGITQSPKYLFRKEGQNVTLSCEQNLNHDAMYWYRQDPGQGLRLIYYSQIVNDFQKGDIAEGYSVSREKKESFPLTVTSAQKNPTAFYLCASSMGPRDESFFGPGTRLTVL.

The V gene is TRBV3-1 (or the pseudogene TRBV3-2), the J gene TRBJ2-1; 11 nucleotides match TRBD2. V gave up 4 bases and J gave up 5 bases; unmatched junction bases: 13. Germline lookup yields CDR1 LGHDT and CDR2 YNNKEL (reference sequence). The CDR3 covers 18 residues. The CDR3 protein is CASSPPIRASGRHNEQFF. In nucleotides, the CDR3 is TGTGCCAGCAGCCCACCTATTCGGGCTAGCGGGAGGCACAATGAGCAGTTCTTC.